These 11 T cell receptor beta chains originate from one sample sequenced in a study of identical twins (dated by TCRdb to the mid-2010s). The library was built by means of 5' RACE. The sequencer listed for this sample is Illumina HiSeq 2000. Through fastp at Q25 and MiXCR, TCRdb rebuilt clones from the public reads, retaining in-frame beta chains. Each CDR3 protein gets just one entry, which takes the most common genes and DNA from the rows behind it. This sample comprises 400,000 to 550,000 distinct CDR3 sequences, 14% of them detected only once. The ten largest make up approximately 1% of the sample. These data were also reused for a study on yellow fever vaccine responses in identical twins.

Sequences were obtained from CD4+ T cells sorted from blood. Source of these receptors: a woman under 30 in good health.

The table lists this clonotype with many counts. The chain links TRBV12-3 or TRBV12-4 to TRBJ2-4, with D possibly TRBD2 on 6 matching bases. Trimming removed 3 bases at V and 2 bases at J, with 8 bases between. This CDR3 spans 14 amino acids. The CDR3 DNA reads TGTGCCAGCAGTTTCGCGGGGTCCAAAAACATTCAGTACTTC. Translating gives CASSFAGSKNIQYF.

The rearrangement uses TRBV6-5 and TRBJ2-7, with 7 bases that match TRBD1. Losses at the gene ends were 6 bases for V and 5 bases for J; bases not matched to a gene: 16. CDR1 and CDR2 (germline): MNHEY, SVGAGI. CDR3 length: 16 amino acids. The CDR3 sequence is CASSYGSGQAFDEQYF. The CDR3 nucleotides read TGTGCCAGCAGCTATGGGTCCGGACAGGCTTTCGACGAGCAGTACTTC.

Only a few counts were recorded for this clonotype. The chain couples TRBV11-3 to TRBJ1-1; D is possibly TRBD1 (6 bases). V lost 3 bases, J lost 3 bases, and 11 bases lay in between. CDR1 is SGHNT, CDR2 YENEEA, per germline. The CDR3 is made up of 14 amino acids. CDR3 DNA sequence: TGTGCCAGCAGCTTTTCTTCAGGGGACACTGAAGCTTTCTTT. Translation gives CASSFSSGDTEAFF.

This clonotype has just a few counts. The J gene is TRBJ2-2, the V gene TRBV28, with TRBD2 matching 7 bases. The CDR3 loop spans 15 amino acids. The J segment lost 0 bases and the V segment lost 4 bases, leaving 2 bases of the junction unmatched. Germline V gene sequence: CDR1 MDHEN, CDR2 SYDVKM. CDR3 in amino acids: CASSSGGTNTGELFF. The CDR3 DNA reads TGTGCCAGCAGTTCGGGGGGAACGAACACCGGGGAGCTGTTTTTT.

This chain connects TRBV6-5 to TRBJ1-5, with TRBD1 as a possible D gene (6 bases). The CDR3 has 19 amino acids. Trimming stripped 0 bases from V and 3 bases from J, with 21 bases between. Germline V lookup: CDR1 MNHEY, CDR2 SVGAGI. The CDR3, as DNA: TGTGCCAGCAGTTACTCGCGGTGGTGGCGGGACACCACCAATCAGCCCCAGCATTTT. The encoded protein is CASSYSRWWRDTTNQPQHF.

The DNA of the CDR3 is TGTGCCAGCAGTGAACCAGGGAAGGGGGAGACCCAGTACTTC. Translation gives CASSEPGKGETQYF. J is TRBJ2-5 and V is TRBV6-1; D is possibly TRBD1 (5 bases). Germline CDR1 MNHNS, CDR2 SASEGT. The CDR3 covers 14 residues. The V end lost 2 bases, the J end lost 5 bases, and 12 bases lay between the germline ends.

CDR3 nucleotides: TGTGCCAGCAGTGCCAGGGATGGCGGGAGGCTGTTCTTC. It translates to CASSARDGGRLFF. The rearrangement joins TRBV25-1 to TRBJ2-1; 8 bases are shared with TRBD2. The CDR3 runs to 13 residues. Germline V lookup: CDR1 MGHDK, CDR2 SYGVNS. V dropped 4 bases and J dropped 15; count of bases not matched to a gene: 11.

This clonotype came up many times. The chain combines TRBV7-2 with TRBJ1-4; no definite D call. V lost 3 bases to trimming and J lost 5 bases, with 4 bases between them. Germline-derived CDR1 and CDR2 are SGHTA and FQGNSA. The CDR3 covers 12 residues. For the CDR3, the DNA is TGTGCCAGCAGCTTCCCGAATGAAAAACTGTTTTTT. Protein product: CASSFPNEKLFF. The full variable domain, completed using reference TRBV7-2 and TRBJ1-4, is GAGVSQSPSNKVTEKGKDVELRCDPISGHTALYWYRQSLGQGLEFLIYFQGNSAPDKSGLPSDRFSAERTGGSVSTLTIQRTQQEDSAVYLCASSFPNEKLFFGSGTQLSVL.

This sequence joins TRBV6-5 and TRBJ2-3, with TRBD1 identical over 8 bases. The germline gives CDR1 MNHEY, CDR2 SVGAGI. With 3 bases clipped from V and 0 bases from J, the junction kept 11 bases outside the gene matches. This CDR3 is 18 amino acids long. CDR3 bases: TGTGCCAGCAGTTATGGCACGGGACAGGCAATTAGCACAGATACGCAGTATTTT. This codes for CASSYGTGQAISTDTQYF.

This chain connects TRBV3-1 to TRBJ1-1; unclear D gene. Between the trimmed V and J ends, which lost 0 bases and 4 bases, there was a span of 9 bases. Germline loops: CDR1 LGHDT, CDR2 YNNKEL (reference sequence). The CDR3 has 14 residues. CDR3 DNA sequence: TGTGCCAGCAGCCAAGATCGCCTGGGCACTGAAGCTTTCTTT. It encodes CASSQDRLGTEAFF.

The chain carries TRBV6-5 and TRBJ1-3, with unresolved D. Looked up from germline, CDR1 is MNHEY and CDR2 is SVGAGI. The CDR3 has 16 residues. V was clipped by 4 bases and J by 8 bases, with 21 bases between them. The CDR3 nucleotides read TGTGCCAGCAGTTCGGCGCCCGGGTATTCCTCGGACACCATATATTTT. Its translation: CASSSAPGYSSDTIYF.